This entry lists 27 T cell receptor beta chains sequenced from one sample in a study of shared clonotypes between healthy human individuals. Naive-designated CD8 cells lacked CD45RO, were positively enriched for CCR7, and omitted terminally differentiated effector memory CD45RA+ cells. The protocol was immunoSEQ multiplex PCR, while the TCRdb copy is restricted to in-frame clones and leaves out a portion. Of approximately 2,000,000 clones in the sample, roughly 93% were seen once. Sequencing was carried out using naive CD8+ T cells from PBMCs. These receptors all come from a man between 18 and 29 years old in good health. Some clones in this sample may be carry-over from other donors' samples.

The J gene is TRBJ2-1, the V gene TRBV4-3; D uncertain. V lost 1 base, J lost 2 bases, and 12 bases lay in between. Germline CDR1 reads LGHNA; CDR2 reads YSLEER. The CDR3 is 16 residues long. CDR3 DNA sequence: TGCGCCAGCAGCCAAGCTTTTGGGGTAGCCTACAATGAGCAGTTCTTC. Protein: CASSQAFGVAYNEQFF.

The CDR3 here is CASSIRAGDYYEQYF. The DNA of the CDR3 is TGTGCCAGTAGTATAAGAGCGGGAGACTACTACGAGCAGTACTTC. This chain links TRBV19 with TRBJ2-7, with 8 bases identical to TRBD2. Germline trimming cut 2 bases from V and 3 bases from J; bases unmatched to any gene: 6. The CDR3 spans 15 residues. In germline, CDR1 is LNHDA, CDR2 SQIVND (reference sequence).

V gene TRBV5-4 combines with J gene TRBJ2-7; TRBD2 is a possible D gene (5 bases). The CDR3 runs 15 residues. The germline V gene encodes CDR1 SGHNT and CDR2 YYREEE (reference sequence). V lost 0 bases to trimming and J lost 6 bases, with 16 bases between them. The CDR3 region has the DNA TGTGCCAGCAGCTTGGGATCGGGAATCGGACGCGAGCAGTACTTC. This translates into CASSLGSGIGREQYF.

The chain links TRBV5-6 to TRBJ2-1; 12 nucleotides line up with TRBD2. Germline V gene lookup returns CDR1 SGHDT and CDR2 YYEEEE. The CDR3 has 18 residues. The V gene end was trimmed by 0 bases and the J gene end by 2 bases; junction bases not matched to a gene: 6. The CDR3 coding sequence is TGTGCCAGCAGCTTGGCCACTAGCGGGAGGCCCGCCTACAATGAGCAGTTCTTC. Residues: CASSLATSGRPAYNEQFF. Together with reference TRBV5-6 and TRBJ2-1, the CDR3 gives the full variable domain: DAGVTQSPTHLIKTRGQQVTLRCSPKSGHDTVSWYQQALGQGPQFIFQYYEEEERQRGNFPDRFSGHQFPNYSSELNVNALLLGDSALYLCASSLATSGRPAYNEQFFGPGTRLTVL.

The CDR3 loop is CAAGGINSNQPQHF. CDR3 nucleotides: TGCGCCGCAGGCGGGATTAATAGCAATCAGCCCCAGCATTTT. The chain joins TRBV4-1 to TRBJ1-5; D unresolved. CDR3 length: 14 amino acids. V dropped 11 bases and J dropped 0 bases, with 14 bases sitting between them. CDR1 and CDR2 from the germline V gene are MGHRA and YSYEKL.

The CDR3 reads CASQRGGLAKNIQYF. In DNA, the CDR3 is TGTGCCAGCCAACGGGGGGGGCTAGCCAAAAACATTCAGTACTTC. The chain recombines TRBV18 with TRBJ2-4, with 8 positions matching TRBD2. The CDR3 extends over 15 amino acids. Trimming cost V 8 bases and J 0 bases; bases outside gene matches: 6. The germline CDR1 and CDR2 sequences are KGHSH and LQKENI.

V and J are TRBV5-1 and TRBJ1-1; D ambiguous. The V end was cut by 4 bases, the J end by 1 base, with 14 bases between. The germline gives CDR1 SGHRS, CDR2 YFSETQ. The CDR3 contains 15 residues. The DNA for the CDR3 is TGCGCCAGCAGCCCTTTACAACTCAAGAACACTGAAGCTTTCTTT. It translates to CASSPLQLKNTEAFF.

The chain joins TRBV7-8 to TRBJ2-3; D might be TRBD1 or TRBD2, each matching 6 bases. The CDR3 runs 14 residues. V was pared by 1 base and J by 5 bases, with 10 bases between. CDR1 SGHVS and CDR2 FQNEAQ come from the germline V gene. CDR3 DNA sequence: TGTGCCAGCAGCTTAGAAGGGGGGCGAGATACGCAGTATTTT. It encodes CASSLEGGRDTQYF.

This clone was observed a single time. Other DNA sequences in the same sample also yield this CDR3. The chain couples TRBV4-1 to TRBJ2-7, with D perhaps given as TRBD1 or TRBD2 (7 bases each). This CDR3 is built from 15 residues. CDR1 is MGHRA, CDR2 YSYEKL, per germline. Trimming left V 1 base short and J 4 bases short, with 14 bases between. The CDR3 nucleotides read TGCGCCAGCAGCCAAGGGTCAGGGGGGGTTTACGAGCAGTACTTC. Encoded protein: CASSQGSGGVYEQYF.

J is TRBJ2-1 and V is TRBV6-6, with TRBD2 identical over 8 bases. V lost 5 bases, J lost 8 bases, and 2 bases stayed unmatched. Looked up from germline, CDR1 is MNHNY and CDR2 is SVGAGI (reference sequence). The length of the CDR3 is 12 residues. The CDR3 region has the DNA TGTGCCAGCAGTGGACTAGCTGATGAGCAGTTCTTC. Protein product: CASSGLADEQFF.

The V and J genes are TRBV27 and TRBJ2-3; 10 bases fit TRBD2. Germline CDR1 MNHEY, CDR2 SMNVEV (reference sequence). The CDR3 covers 17 residues. The V and J ends lost 4 bases and 3 bases, in that order; junction bases with no gene match: 10. The CDR3 nucleotides read TGTGCCAGCAGTTCCTTGGGACTAGCGTTACAGACAGATACGCAGTATTTT. Translated, it gives CASSSLGLALQTDTQYF.

The CDR3 nucleotides read TGTGCCAGCGCCCCCGGTAGGGTGGCGTACGAGCAGTACTTC. Protein: CASAPGRVAYEQYF. V and J are TRBV18 and TRBJ2-7; D gene unclear. CDR1 KGHSH and CDR2 LQKENI come from the germline V gene. V lost 8 bases to trimming and J lost 4 bases, with 18 bases between them. The length of the CDR3 is 14 residues.

The chain is built from TRBV27 and TRBJ2-7; 8 bases agree with TRBD2. The CDR3 totals 12 residues. Germline CDR1 is MNHEY and CDR2 is SMNVEV (reference sequence). The junction had 2 bases not matched to a gene; V was cut back by 5 bases and J by 5 bases. CDR3 loop: CASSGLANEQYF. As DNA, the CDR3 is TGTGCCAGCAGTGGACTAGCAAACGAGCAGTACTTC.

Of note for this clone: At the DNA level, this CDR3 is encoded by other sequences in the same sample as well. V is TRBV27 and J is TRBJ2-7; D not certain. The V end was cut by 4 bases, the J end by 2 bases, with 9 bases between. Germline CDR1 is MNHEY and CDR2 is SMNVEV (reference sequence). The CDR3 sequence is 13 residues long. CDR3 DNA sequence: TGTGCCAGCAGTTCCGGTGGAACCTACGAGCAGTACTTC. Translated: CASSSGGTYEQYF.

The chain uses TRBV7-9 and TRBJ2-7; either TRBD1 or TRBD2 may supply D (5 bases each). V gave up 5 bases and J gave up 1 base, with 12 bases separating them. Germline V CDR1 and CDR2: SEHNR, FQNEAQ (reference sequence). The CDR3 runs 14 residues. The CDR3 reads CASSTGRQSYEQYF. The CDR3 DNA reads as TGTGCCAGCAGCACGGGACGGCAATCCTACGAGCAGTACTTC.

The V call is TRBV27, the J call TRBJ2-1; D might be TRBD1 (6 bases). The CDR3 is made up of 15 amino acids. The germline CDR1 and CDR2 sequences are MNHEY and SMNVEV (reference sequence). Trimming left V 7 bases short and J 1 base short, with 14 bases between. CDR3 protein: CASTPRDKSYNEQFF. The CDR3 DNA is TGTGCCAGCACTCCCCGGGACAAGTCCTACAATGAGCAGTTCTTC.

The CDR3 reads CASSPSGRAFGELFF. CDR3 sequence (DNA): TGTGCCAGCAGCCCTAGCGGGAGGGCCTTCGGGGAGCTGTTTTTT. The chain employs TRBV13 and TRBJ2-2; 12 bases agree with TRBD2. Per the germline V gene, CDR1 is PRHDT and CDR2 is FYEKMQ (reference sequence). CDR3 length equals 15 residues. V lost 5 bases and J lost 7; bases outside the gene matches: 5.

The chain uses TRBV7-9 and TRBJ2-2; TRBD2 matches 11 bases. The CDR3 runs to 19 residues. J gave up 5 bases and V 4 bases, and 15 bases lay outside the gene matches. CDR1 and CDR2 from the germline V gene are SEHNR and FQNEAQ (reference sequence). CDR3 sequence: CASSSRLTSGSPRTGELFF. The CDR3 coding sequence is TGTGCCAGCAGCTCCCGTTTAACTAGCGGGAGCCCCCGAACCGGGGAGCTGTTTTTT.

The V and J genes are TRBV11-2 and TRBJ1-2, with 8 bases that match TRBD1. The J segment lost 7 bases and the V segment lost 1 base, leaving 8 bases of the junction unmatched. From germline, CDR1 is SGHAT and CDR2 FQNNGV. The CDR3 is 15 residues long. CDR3 coding DNA: TGTGCCAGCAGCTTAGTCCCAGGGGGCGTCTTTGGCTACACCTTC. Encoded protein: CASSLVPGGVFGYTF.

This clone has a handful of counts. This CDR3 is also generated by other DNA sequences in the sample. The gene calls are TRBV9 and TRBJ1-1; no firm D call. The germline CDR1 and CDR2 sequences are SGDLS and YYNGEE. The CDR3 contains 12 residues. V shed 4 bases and J shed 4 bases, with 8 bases lying between them. CDR3 sequence: CASSPAGTEAFF. The CDR3 bases are TGTGCCAGCAGCCCGGCTGGCACTGAAGCTTTCTTT. Full variable domain (outside the CDR3, taken from reference TRBV9 and TRBJ1-1): DSGVTQTPKHLITATGQRVTLRCSPRSGDLSVYWYQQSLDQGLQFLIQYYNGEERAKGNILERFSAQQFPDLHSELNLSSLELGDSALYFCASSPAGTEAFFGQGTRLTVV.

J is TRBJ2-1 and V is TRBV27; tentative D call: TRBD2 (6 bases). V was shortened by 4 bases and J by 7 bases, with 11 bases between the two germline ends. The V gene's germline CDR1 is MNHEY and CDR2 SMNVEV (reference sequence). The CDR3 loop spans 13 amino acids. Here the CDR3 DNA reads TGTGCCAGCAGTTGGGGGGTTTGGAATGAGCAGTTCTTC. This codes for CASSWGVWNEQFF.

This clone was picked up one time. This rearrangement joins TRBV4-1 to TRBJ2-7; a weak D match, TRBD2 (6 bases). Trimming stripped 3 bases from V and 3 bases from J, with 15 bases between. Looked up from germline, CDR1 is MGHRA and CDR2 is YSYEKL. The CDR3 is 15 amino acids. The CDR3 loop reads CASSQGLGGGYEQYF. The CDR3 coding sequence is TGCGCCAGCAGCCAGGGCCTGGGGGGAGGCTACGAGCAGTACTTC.

This rearrangement joins TRBV9 to TRBJ1-3; 8 bases fit TRBD1. The ends lost 3 bases at V and 3 bases at J; junction bases unmatched: 8. The CDR3 totals 16 residues. Germline CDR1 is SGDLS and CDR2 is YYNGEE. The CDR3: CASSGGQGANGNTIYF. CDR3 DNA sequence: TGTGCCAGCAGCGGGGGCCAGGGGGCAAATGGAAACACCATATATTTT. The full variable domain, in which reference TRBV9 and TRBJ1-3 provide the parts outside the CDR3, is DSGVTQTPKHLITATGQRVTLRCSPRSGDLSVYWYQQSLDQGLQFLIQYYNGEERAKGNILERFSAQQFPDLHSELNLSSLELGDSALYFCASSGGQGANGNTIYFGEGSWLTVV.

The gene calls are TRBV11-2 and TRBJ2-1; 7 bases match TRBD1. The germline V gene has CDR1 SGHAT and CDR2 FQNNGV. Losses at the gene ends were 5 bases for V and 8 bases for J; bases not matched to a gene: 12. The CDR3 consists of 15 residues. CDR3: CASSHRGGQRDEQFF. CDR3 DNA sequence: TGTGCCAGCAGCCACCGAGGGGGCCAGAGGGATGAGCAGTTCTTC. Full variable domain (missing parts from reference TRBV11-2 and TRBJ2-1): EAGVAQSPRYKIIEKRQSVAFWCNPISGHATLYWYQQILGQGPKLLIQFQNNGVVDDSQLPKDRFSAERLKGVDSTLKIQPAKLEDSAVYLCASSHRGGQRDEQFFGPGTRLTVL.

V and J are TRBV9 and TRBJ2-1, with unresolved D. The CDR3 runs to 11 residues. The V gene lost 3 bases and the J gene lost 9 bases, with 7 bases spanning the gap. The germline CDR1 and CDR2 sequences are SGDLS and YYNGEE. The CDR3 nucleotides read TGTGCCAGCAGCGAAAGCAGTGAGCAGTTCTTC. Its protein is CASSESSEQFF.

The chain has TRBV5-1 and TRBJ1-2; TRBD1 might be the D (5 bases). The germline V and J ends were trimmed by 0 bases and 4 bases, with 13 bases remaining between them. From germline, CDR1 is SGHRS and CDR2 YFSETQ. The CDR3 runs to 15 residues. Here the CDR3 DNA reads TGCGCCAGCAGCTTGGATTTCGACAGAACCTATGGCTACACCTTC. Protein product: CASSLDFDRTYGYTF.

This chain connects TRBV14 to TRBJ2-7; maybe TRBD1 (6 bases). V lost 0 bases and J 3 bases, leaving 9 bases between the germline ends. The CDR3 consists of 14 residues. Germline loops: CDR1 SGHDN, CDR2 FVKESK. CDR3 coding DNA: TGTGCCAGCAGCCAAGAGGGCAGGGGCTACGAGCAGTACTTC. Its translation is CASSQEGRGYEQYF. Looking up the rest from reference TRBV14 and TRBJ2-7 gives the full variable domain: EAGVTQFPSHSVIEKGQTVTLRCDPISGHDNLYWYRRVMGKEIKFLLHFVKESKQDESGMPNNRFLAERTGGTYSTLKVQPAELEDSGVYFCASSQEGRGYEQYFGPGTRLTVT.